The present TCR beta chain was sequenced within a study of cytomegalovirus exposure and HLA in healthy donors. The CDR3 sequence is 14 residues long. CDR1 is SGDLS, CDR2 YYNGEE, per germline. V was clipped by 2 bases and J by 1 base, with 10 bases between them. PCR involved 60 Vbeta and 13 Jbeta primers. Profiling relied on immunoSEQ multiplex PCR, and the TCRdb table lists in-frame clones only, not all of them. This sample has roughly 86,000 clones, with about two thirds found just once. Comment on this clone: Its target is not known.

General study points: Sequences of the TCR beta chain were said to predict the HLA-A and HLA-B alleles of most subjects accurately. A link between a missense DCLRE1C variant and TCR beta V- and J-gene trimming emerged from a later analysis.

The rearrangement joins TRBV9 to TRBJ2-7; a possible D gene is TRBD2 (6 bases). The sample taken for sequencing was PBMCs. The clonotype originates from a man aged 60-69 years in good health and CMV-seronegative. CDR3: CASSVGLRSYEQYF. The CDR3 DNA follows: TGTGCCAGCAGCGTGGGACTCCGGTCCTACGAGCAGTACTTC.